The 8 T cell receptor beta chains below all came from one sample that was sequenced in a study of memory CD4+ T cells and cytomegalovirus serostatus. The sort gate was single viable CD3+CD4+CD8-CD45RO+ cells for memory CD4+ T cells. Here immunoSEQ multiplex PCR was the method, and the copy in TCRdb shows in-frame clones only, minus some. The sample holds about 46,000 clones, just under 80% seen once. Material: memory CD4+ T cells from blood. These receptors were collected from an adult in good health and CMV-seronegative.

The rearrangement links TRBV2 to TRBJ2-1; TRBD2 matches at 9 bases. The CDR3 is 15 amino acids. From germline, CDR1 is SNHLY and CDR2 FYNNEI. The trim removed 5 bases at V and 6 bases at J, leaving 8 bases unmatched. The DNA of the CDR3 is TGTGCCAGCAGTCCCGGGACTAGCTTGTTCAATGAGCAGTTCTTC. Protein sequence: CASSPGTSLFNEQFF. The full variable domain, with the rest looked up from reference TRBV2 and TRBJ2-1, is EPEVTQTPSHQVTQMGQEVILRCVPISNHLYFYWYRQILGQKVEFLVSFYNNEISEKSEIFDDQFSVERPDGSNFTLKIRSTKLEDSAMYFCASSPGTSLFNEQFFGPGTRLTVL.

The chain is built from TRBV7-3 and TRBJ2-6; D not resolved. Trimming took off 3 bases at V and 6 bases at J, with 0 bases between the two ends. Germline lookup yields CDR1 SGHTA and CDR2 FQGTGA. This CDR3 region has 11 residues. In DNA, the CDR3 is TGTGCCAGCAGCTTGGCCAACGTCCTGACTTTC. Its protein product is CASSLANVLTF.

The V and J genes are TRBV15 and TRBJ1-5; a weak D match, TRBD1 (5 bases). In germline, CDR1 is LNHNV, CDR2 YYDKDF (reference sequence). This CDR3 is built from 16 residues. V was cut by 1 base and J by 6 bases, with 16 bases left in between. CDR3 sequence: CATSRATMRGRQPQHF. The DNA of the CDR3 is TGTGCCACCAGCAGAGCGACCATGCGGGGCCGTCAGCCCCAGCATTTT.

This chain uses TRBV29-1 with TRBJ1-2; no firm D call. V lost 2 bases and J lost 4, with 11 bases in between. The germline V gene encodes CDR1 SQVTM and CDR2 ANQGSEA. The CDR3 consists of 13 residues. The CDR3: CSVESGRSYGYTF. CDR3 bases: TGCAGCGTTGAATCGGGCAGATCCTATGGCTACACCTTC.

The V call is TRBV28, the J call TRBJ1-6, with D unclear. Germline assignment: CDR1 MDHEN and CDR2 SYDVKM. Trimming left V 3 bases short and J 18 bases short, with 12 bases between. The CDR3 length is 11 residues. DNA for the CDR3: TGTGCCAGCAGTTTTTTACGGGAGCGCCACTTT. This sequence encodes CASSFLRERHF.

This clone turned up a few times. The chain is built from TRBV30 and TRBJ1-1; D ambiguous. Deletions cut 4 bases from V and 1 base from J, with 10 bases between. Germline values: CDR1 GTSNPN, CDR2 SVGIG (reference sequence). The CDR3 extends over 13 amino acids. The CDR3 coding sequence is TGTGCCTGGATCCCCCATAGGAACACTGAAGCTTTCTTT. Its protein product is CAWIPHRNTEAFF.

The gene calls are TRBV14 and TRBJ1-2; tentatively, D is TRBD1 (6 bases). Germline assignment: CDR1 SGHDN and CDR2 FVKESK. There are 15 residues in the CDR3. V lost 3 bases to trimming and J lost 0 bases, with 11 bases between them. CDR3 region: CASSHYQGTNYGYTF. The CDR3 region has the DNA TGTGCCAGCAGCCACTACCAGGGGACTAACTATGGCTACACCTTC.

V is TRBV18 and J is TRBJ1-1; TRBD1 might be the D (5 bases). Germline V gene data show CDR1 as KGHSH and CDR2 as LQKENI. V gave up 3 bases and J gave up 8 bases, with 10 bases separating them. The CDR3 is 12 residues long. CDR3 DNA: TGTGCCAGCTCACCCCAGGGTAAAGAAGCTTTCTTT. Translated, it gives CASSPQGKEAFF. Combining the CDR3 with reference TRBV18 and TRBJ1-1 gives the whole variable domain NAGVMQNPRHLVRRRGQEARLRCSPMKGHSHVYWYRQLPEEGLKFMVYLQKENIIDESGMPKERFSAEFPKEGPSILRIQQVVRGDSAAYFCASSPQGKEAFFGQGTRLTVV.